A single sample is the source of the 5 T cell receptor beta chains below, sequenced in a study of shared clonotypes between healthy human individuals. Libraries were prepared by immunoSEQ multiplex PCR; TCRdb keeps only in-frame clonotypes and omits some of them. The top ten clones hold roughly 0.15% of a sample with roughly 2.5 million clones, around 90% of them seen once. Sequenced: naive CD4+ T cells sorted from blood. As for subset: CD45RA+ positively selected. These receptors all come from a man in his late teens or twenties in good health.

This chain connects TRBV18 to TRBJ1-1, with D possibly TRBD1 on 6 matching bases. Trimming cost V 1 base and J 5 bases, with 17 bases left between them. CDR1 is KGHSH, CDR2 LQKENI, per germline. CDR3 size: 16 residues. This chain's CDR3 is CASSPLSQGLGTEAFF. DNA of the CDR3: TGTGCCAGCTCACCACTCAGTCAGGGGCTAGGAACTGAAGCTTTCTTT.

V gene TRBV12-5 combines with J gene TRBJ2-5; D uncertain. V was shortened by 6 bases and J by 0 bases, with 11 bases between the two germline ends. Per germline, CDR1 LGHNT and CDR2 FRNRAP. This CDR3 has 14 residues. The CDR3 loop reads CASGLGRDQETQYF. CDR3 nucleotides: TGTGCTAGTGGCCTCGGACGGGACCAAGAGACCCAGTACTTC.

The V gene is TRBV7-2, the J gene TRBJ1-2, with no clear D. Per the germline V gene, CDR1 is SGHTA and CDR2 is FQGNSA. This CDR3 has 14 amino acids. V lost 5 bases and J 8 bases, leaving 18 bases between the germline ends. The CDR3 bases are TGTGCCAGCAGCCCAATGGACGTTTCGGGGGGCTACACCTTC. Amino acids: CASSPMDVSGGYTF. Complete variable domain (other parts from reference TRBV7-2 and TRBJ1-2): GAGVSQSPSNKVTEKGKDVELRCDPISGHTALYWYRQSLGQGLEFLIYFQGNSAPDKSGLPSDRFSAERTGGSVSTLTIQRTQQEDSAVYLCASSPMDVSGGYTFGSGTRLTVV.

The chain has TRBV4-3 and TRBJ2-4; 7 bases map to TRBD2. CDR1 LGHNA and CDR2 YSLEER come from the germline V gene. CDR3 size: 19 residues. Trimming removed 4 bases from V and 5 bases from J; junction bases left unmatched: 20. The CDR3 region has the DNA TGCGCCAGCAGCCGGGTGCCGGGAGGATCAGCCGGGCCACAAAACATTCAGTACTTC. Translation: CASSRVPGGSAGPQNIQYF.

The V and J genes are TRBV27 and TRBJ2-1; 7 nucleotides agree with TRBD1. CDR3 length: 15 residues. Germline V gene lookup returns CDR1 MNHEY and CDR2 SMNVEV (reference sequence). J was trimmed by 5 bases and V by 5 bases; bases with no gene match: 9. The CDR3 DNA reads as TGTGCCAGCAGTCCCCCCAGGCAGGGGGACAATGAGCAGTTCTTC. This translates into CASSPPRQGDNEQFF.